The 22 T cell receptor beta chains in this list originate from one sample, sequenced in a study of blood T cell repertoires in COVID-19. Profiling relied on immunoSEQ multiplex PCR, and the TCRdb table lists in-frame clones only, not all of them. The table has approximately 220,000 clones, 65% to 90% seen once. Sequenced: PBMCs or T cells enriched from blood (not recorded which). Receptors were obtained from a woman younger than 45 who had been exposed to COVID-19.

The chain has TRBV29-1 and TRBJ2-5; 12 nucleotides agree with TRBD2. Germline V gives CDR1 SQVTM, CDR2 ANQGSEA. J gave up 9 bases and V 5 bases, and 10 bases lay outside the gene matches. The CDR3 is made up of 14 amino acids. The CDR3 sequence is CSVLPSGGEAAQYF. For the CDR3, the DNA is TGCAGCGTTTTGCCTAGCGGGGGGGAAGCGGCCCAGTACTTC.

The gene calls are TRBV12-5 and TRBJ1-2; no firm D call. V lost 0 bases and J 8 bases, leaving 10 bases between the germline ends. CDR1 and CDR2 from the germline V gene are LGHNT and FRNRAP. The CDR3 runs to 13 residues. CDR3 nucleotides: TGTGCTAGTGGTTTGGTAATTGAGAGGGGCTACACCTTC. It translates to CASGLVIERGYTF.

The V gene is TRBV7-8, the J gene TRBJ2-1; 8 bases align to TRBD1. J was trimmed by 2 bases and V by 1 base; bases with no gene match: 1. The germline CDR1 and CDR2 sequences are SGHVS and FQNEAQ. This CDR3 spans 15 amino acids. The CDR3 reads CASSLDRGTYNEQFF. DNA for the CDR3: TGTGCCAGCAGCTTAGACAGGGGGACCTACAATGAGCAGTTCTTC.

This chain joins TRBV7-9 and TRBJ2-7; TRBD1 aligns across 8 bases. The V gene end was trimmed by 5 bases and the J gene end by 7 bases; junction bases not matched to a gene: 10. The CDR3 runs to 14 residues. Germline V lookup: CDR1 SEHNR, CDR2 FQNEAQ (reference sequence). CDR3 sequence (DNA): TGTGCCAGCAGCGCCACCGGGACAGGTGAAGAGCAGTACTTC. Its protein product is CASSATGTGEEQYF.

V usage is TRBV6-2 or TRBV6-3 and J usage is TRBJ1-2, with TRBD1 identical over 11 bases. V lost 2 bases, J lost 8 bases, and 4 bases stayed unmatched. Germline values: CDR1 MNHEY, CDR2 SVGEGT. The length of the CDR3 is 14 residues. The CDR3 region has the DNA TGTGCCAGCAGTTACCGCTGGACAGGGGGCGGCTACACCTTC. Translation: CASSYRWTGGGYTF.

This chain connects TRBV12-3 or TRBV12-4 to TRBJ1-2; unclear D gene. The CDR3 runs 12 residues. The V gene lost 1 base and the J gene lost 8 bases, with 8 bases spanning the gap. CDR3 DNA: TGTGCCAGCAGTTTAGGTACCCGGGGCTACACCTTC. It translates to CASSLGTRGYTF.

This clone was recorded only once. The CDR3 DNA is TGCGCCAGCAACTTAGGGGCAGGCCAAGAGACCCAGTACTTC. Its translation is CASNLGAGQETQYF. This chain connects TRBV5-1 to TRBJ2-5, with D possibly matching TRBD1 (5 bases). Trimming took 6 bases from V and 1 from J, leaving 13 bases between them. The CDR3 is made up of 14 amino acids. The V gene's germline CDR1 is SGHRS and CDR2 YFSETQ.

The J gene is TRBJ2-2, the V gene TRBV6-5; 9 positions agree with TRBD2. The CDR3 is 16 residues long. The J segment lost 1 base and the V segment lost 2 bases, leaving 2 bases of the junction unmatched. Germline values: CDR1 MNHEY, CDR2 SVGAGI. The CDR3 here is CASSYRAGGNTGELFF. CDR3 DNA sequence: TGTGCCAGCAGTTACAGAGCGGGGGGGAACACCGGGGAGCTGTTTTTT.

This chain uses TRBV28 with TRBJ1-5; 7 bases map to TRBD1. The trim removed 1 base at V and 8 bases at J, leaving 5 bases unmatched. The CDR3 covers 14 residues. Per germline, CDR1 MDHEN and CDR2 SYDVKM. CDR3 amino acids: CASSLSRQGEPQHF. The CDR3 bases are TGTGCCAGCAGTTTATCGCGACAGGGTGAGCCCCAGCATTTT.

The chain has TRBV12-5 and TRBJ1-2; a possible D gene is TRBD1 (5 bases). This CDR3 spans 13 amino acids. The V end was cut by 9 bases, the J end by 11 bases, with 22 bases between. Germline V gene lookup returns CDR1 LGHNT and CDR2 FRNRAP. The CDR3, as DNA: TGTGCTAGCGCCGGGGAGGGGAGGGCCAAGTACACCTTC. This encodes CASAGEGRAKYTF.

The gene calls are TRBV2 and TRBJ1-2, with 10 bases lining up with TRBD1. Unmatched junction bases numbered 8, after V lost 6 bases and J lost 4 bases. CDR3 length: 15 residues. CDR1 is SNHLY and CDR2 is FYNNEI in the germline V gene. CDR3 sequence reads: CASRVGQGVVYGYTF. In DNA, the CDR3 is TGTGCCAGCAGGGTAGGACAGGGGGTGGTCTATGGCTACACCTTC.

The V call is TRBV5-6, the J call TRBJ1-2; 10 bases align to TRBD1. V lost 4 bases and J lost 8; bases outside the gene matches: 8. Per the germline V gene, CDR1 is SGHDT and CDR2 is YYEEEE. The CDR3 extends over 14 amino acids. CDR3 sequence (DNA): TGTGCCAGCAGCCAGGGACAGGGGTTCCGAGGCTACACCTTC. It translates to CASSQGQGFRGYTF.

The CDR3 spells CASSFAGTPQGTEAFF. The DNA of the CDR3 is TGTGCCAGCAGCTTCGCCGGGACACCCCAGGGGACTGAAGCTTTCTTT. The chain combines TRBV11-2 with TRBJ1-1, with TRBD1 as a possible D gene (6 bases). The CDR3 length is 16 residues. The germline V gene has CDR1 SGHAT and CDR2 FQNNGV. Trimming took off 3 bases at V and 5 bases at J, with 19 bases between the two ends.

This clone occurred once. The J gene is TRBJ2-1, the V gene TRBV5-6, with a weak D call TRBD2 (7 bases). Germline values: CDR1 SGHDT, CDR2 YYEEEE. CDR3 length equals 15 residues. The germline V and J ends were trimmed by 4 bases and 7 bases, with 18 bases remaining between them. Here the CDR3 DNA reads TGTGCCAGCAGCCCTACGGGGGGCCGTAGGAATGAGCAGTTCTTC. This gives the protein CASSPTGGRRNEQFF.

The V and J genes are TRBV9 and TRBJ2-7, with 10 bases aligning to TRBD1. The V and J ends lost 2 bases and 2 bases, in that order; junction bases with no gene match: 4. CDR1 is SGDLS and CDR2 is YYNGEE in the germline V gene. This CDR3 is built from 15 residues. CDR3 bases: TGTGCCAGCAGCGTCGGACAGGGGGGGGCCTACGAGCAGTACTTC. This translates into CASSVGQGGAYEQYF.

The chain links TRBV5-6 to TRBJ2-7; D might be TRBD2 (6 bases). The CDR3 runs 13 residues. The V end was cut by 3 bases, the J end by 2 bases, with 9 bases between. Germline lookup yields CDR1 SGHDT and CDR2 YYEEEE. The CDR3 coding sequence is TGTGCCAGCAGCTCCCGGGAGACCTACGAGCAGTACTTC. Its protein is CASSSRETYEQYF.

V gene TRBV3-1 (or the pseudogene TRBV3-2) combines with J gene TRBJ2-1; D is unclear. Germline assignment: CDR1 LGHDT and CDR2 YNNKEL (reference sequence). V gave up 3 bases and J gave up 4 bases, with 10 bases separating them. The CDR3 spans 14 residues. The CDR3: CASSHPSRYNEQFF. The CDR3 nucleotides read TGTGCCAGCAGCCACCCGTCGCGATACAATGAGCAGTTCTTC.

DNA for the CDR3: TGTGCCAGCCCTGCGGGGGGGCCGAATGAGCAGTTCTTC. As protein: CASPAGGPNEQFF. J is TRBJ2-1 and V is TRBV12-3 or TRBV12-4; 9 bases are shared with TRBD2. The CDR3 covers 13 residues. V shed 8 bases and J 7 bases; nucleotides not matched to a gene: 6.

The genes are TRBV7-3 and TRBJ2-3; a weak D match, TRBD1 (6 bases). CDR1 and CDR2 from the germline V gene are SGHTA and FQGTGA. The germline V and J ends were trimmed by 5 bases and 3 bases, with 15 bases remaining between them. The CDR3 runs to 15 residues. The CDR3 DNA sequence: TGTGCCAGCAGCATCGGGACAACTTATACAGATACGCAGTATTTT. This codes for CASSIGTTYTDTQYF.

This chain connects TRBV7-2 to TRBJ1-3, with a weak D call TRBD1 (5 bases). Trimming removed 1 base at V and 0 bases at J, with 13 bases between. This CDR3 spans 17 amino acids. Germline CDR1 and CDR2: SGHTA and FQGNSA. The CDR3 DNA follows: TGTGCCAGCAGCTTAGGTGGGGGGGTACTCTCTGGAAACACCATATATTTT. The encoded protein is CASSLGGGVLSGNTIYF.

This sequence joins TRBV19 and TRBJ1-5, with TRBD1 as a possible D gene (6 bases). The V end lost 4 bases, the J end lost 1 base, and 11 bases lay between the germline ends. CDR1 and CDR2 from the germline V gene are LNHDA and SQIVND (reference sequence). This CDR3 comprises 15 residues. In nucleotides, the CDR3 is TGTGCCAGTAGTACCGGGACAACAAGCAATCAGCCCCAGCATTTT. This encodes CASSTGTTSNQPQHF.

V is TRBV2 and J is TRBJ2-5; D is possibly TRBD1 (6 bases). The CDR3 is made up of 13 amino acids. Germline V lookup: CDR1 SNHLY, CDR2 FYNNEI. With 7 bases removed from V and 5 bases from J, the gap between germline ends came to 14 bases. The CDR3 is CASKAGEMETQYF. In nucleotides, the CDR3 is TGTGCCAGCAAAGCAGGGGAGATGGAGACCCAGTACTTC.